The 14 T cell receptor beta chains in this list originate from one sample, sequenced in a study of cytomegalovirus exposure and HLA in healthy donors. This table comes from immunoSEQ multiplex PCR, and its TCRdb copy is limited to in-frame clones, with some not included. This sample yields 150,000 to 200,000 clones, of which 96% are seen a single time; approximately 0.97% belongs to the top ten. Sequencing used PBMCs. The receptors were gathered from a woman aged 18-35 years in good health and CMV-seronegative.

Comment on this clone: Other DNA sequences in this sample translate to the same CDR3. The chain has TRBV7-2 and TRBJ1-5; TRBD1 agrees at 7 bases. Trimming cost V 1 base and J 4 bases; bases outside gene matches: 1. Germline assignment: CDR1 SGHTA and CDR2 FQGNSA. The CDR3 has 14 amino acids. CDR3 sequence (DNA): TGTGCCAGCAGCTTAGGACAGGGTAATCAGCCCCAGCATTTT. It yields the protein CASSLGQGNQPQHF.

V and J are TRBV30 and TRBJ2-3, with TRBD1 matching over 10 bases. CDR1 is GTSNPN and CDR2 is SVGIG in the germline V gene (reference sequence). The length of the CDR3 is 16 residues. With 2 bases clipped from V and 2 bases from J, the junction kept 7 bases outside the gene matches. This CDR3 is CAWSPGQGISTDTQYF. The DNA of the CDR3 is TGTGCCTGGAGTCCGGGACAGGGGATTTCCACAGATACGCAGTATTTT.

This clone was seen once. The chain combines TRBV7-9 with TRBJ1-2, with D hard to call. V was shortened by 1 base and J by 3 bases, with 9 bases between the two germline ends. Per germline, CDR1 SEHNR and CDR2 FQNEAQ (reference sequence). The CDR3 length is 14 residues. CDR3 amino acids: CASSLDLIYYGYTF. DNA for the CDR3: TGTGCCAGCAGCTTAGACCTAATCTACTATGGCTACACCTTC.

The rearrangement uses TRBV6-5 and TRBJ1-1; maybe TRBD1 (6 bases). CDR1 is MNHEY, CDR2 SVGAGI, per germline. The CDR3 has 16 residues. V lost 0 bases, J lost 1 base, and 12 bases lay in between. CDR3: CASSYSITGKNTEAFF. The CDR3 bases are TGTGCCAGCAGTTACTCTATCACAGGGAAGAACACTGAAGCTTTCTTT.

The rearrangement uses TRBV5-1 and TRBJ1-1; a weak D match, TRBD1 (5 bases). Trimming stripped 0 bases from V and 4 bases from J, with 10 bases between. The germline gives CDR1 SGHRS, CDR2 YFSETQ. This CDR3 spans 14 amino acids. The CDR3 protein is CASSLGQGVTEAFF. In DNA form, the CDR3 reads TGCGCCAGCAGCTTGGGTCAGGGCGTCACTGAAGCTTTCTTT. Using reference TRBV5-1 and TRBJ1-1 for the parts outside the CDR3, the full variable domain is KAGVTQTPRYLIKTRGQQVTLSCSPISGHRSVSWYQQTPGQGLQFLFEYFSETQRNKGNFPGRFSGRQFSNSRSEMNVSTLELGDSALYLCASSLGQGVTEAFFGQGTRLTVV.

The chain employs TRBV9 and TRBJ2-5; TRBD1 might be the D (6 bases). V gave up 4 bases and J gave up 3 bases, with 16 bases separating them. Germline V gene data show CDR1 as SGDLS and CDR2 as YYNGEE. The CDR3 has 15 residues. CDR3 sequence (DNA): TGTGCCAGCAGCTCTTCGCGACAGGCAGAAGAGACCCAGTACTTC. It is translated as CASSSSRQAEETQYF.

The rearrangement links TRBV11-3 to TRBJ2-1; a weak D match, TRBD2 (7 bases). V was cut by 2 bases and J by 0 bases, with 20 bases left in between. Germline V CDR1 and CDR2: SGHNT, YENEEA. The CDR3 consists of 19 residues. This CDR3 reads CASSLRGGAPDSSYNEQFF. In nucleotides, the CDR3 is TGTGCCAGCAGCTTAAGAGGGGGGGCTCCGGATAGCTCCTACAATGAGCAGTTCTTC.

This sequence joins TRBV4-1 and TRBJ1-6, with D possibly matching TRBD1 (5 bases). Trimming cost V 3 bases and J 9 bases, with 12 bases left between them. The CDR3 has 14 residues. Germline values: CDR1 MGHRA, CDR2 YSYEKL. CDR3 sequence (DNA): TGCGCCAGCAGCCAGATGGGGGGGACTTCACCCCTCCACTTT. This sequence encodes CASSQMGGTSPLHF.

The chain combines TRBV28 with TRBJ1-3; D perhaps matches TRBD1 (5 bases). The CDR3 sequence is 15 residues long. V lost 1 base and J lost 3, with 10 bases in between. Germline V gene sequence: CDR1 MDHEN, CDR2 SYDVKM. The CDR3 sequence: CASSLSPGLGNTIYF. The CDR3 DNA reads TGTGCCAGCAGTTTATCCCCGGGACTTGGAAACACCATATATTTT.

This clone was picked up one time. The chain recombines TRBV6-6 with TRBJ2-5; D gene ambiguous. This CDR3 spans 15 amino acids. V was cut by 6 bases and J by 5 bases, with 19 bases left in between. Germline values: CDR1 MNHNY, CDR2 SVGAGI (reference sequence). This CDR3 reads CASSQPTSGLETQYF. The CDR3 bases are TGTGCCAGCAGCCAACCTACATCTGGGCTGGAGACCCAGTACTTC.

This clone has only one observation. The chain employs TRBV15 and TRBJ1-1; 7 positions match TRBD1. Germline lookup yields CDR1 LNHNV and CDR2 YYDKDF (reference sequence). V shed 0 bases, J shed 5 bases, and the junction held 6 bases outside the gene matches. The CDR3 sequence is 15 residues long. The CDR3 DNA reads TGTGCCACCAGCAGAGATGCGGCAGGGGGGACTGAAGCTTTCTTT. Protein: CATSRDAAGGTEAFF.

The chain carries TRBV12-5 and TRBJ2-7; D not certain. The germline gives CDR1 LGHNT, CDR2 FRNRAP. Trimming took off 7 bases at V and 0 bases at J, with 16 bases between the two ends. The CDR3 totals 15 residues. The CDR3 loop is CASAQGQVSSYEQYF. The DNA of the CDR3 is TGTGCTAGTGCCCAAGGCCAGGTCTCCTCCTACGAGCAGTACTTC.

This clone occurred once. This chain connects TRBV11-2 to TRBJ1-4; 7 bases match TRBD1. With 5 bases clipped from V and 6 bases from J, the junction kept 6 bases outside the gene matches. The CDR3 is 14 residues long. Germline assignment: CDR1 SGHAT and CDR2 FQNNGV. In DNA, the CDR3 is TGTGCCAGCAGCCTTCTTCAGGGGGATGAAAAACTGTTTTTT. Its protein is CASSLLQGDEKLFF.

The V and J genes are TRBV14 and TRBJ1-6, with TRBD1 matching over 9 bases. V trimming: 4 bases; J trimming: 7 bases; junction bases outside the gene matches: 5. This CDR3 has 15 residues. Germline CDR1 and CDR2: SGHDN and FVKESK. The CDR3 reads CASSPRQGVNSPLHF. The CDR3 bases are TGTGCCAGCAGCCCCCGACAGGGGGTAAATTCACCCCTCCACTTT.